This is a list of T cell receptor beta chains from one sample in a study of cytomegalovirus exposure and HLA in healthy donors. Clones were sequenced by immunoSEQ multiplex PCR, and TCRdb holds only the in-frame ones, with some missing. The sample shows roughly 200,000 clones, 65% to 90% of them seen only once. The specimen sequenced was PBMCs. These TCRs come from a woman aged 45-60 years in good health and CMV-seronegative. Each CDR3 is given with its conserved first and last residue. The D gene is left open where the match is weak. Where a row states a size, it is once, few, many or the class of an expanded clone; other rows omit it.

j_call v_call d_call clone_size cdr3_nt cdr3_aa
TRBJ2-1 TRBV5-1 TRBD2 few TGCGCCAGCAGTGAAACACTAGCGGGAAGTTACAATGAGCAGTTCTTC CASSETLAGSYNEQFF
TRBJ1-1 TRBV6-5 TRBD1 NA TGTGCCAGCAGCTCAACCTCGGGACAGGTCGCTTTCTTT CASSSTSGQVAFF
TRBJ2-7 TRBV5-1 TRBD1 NA TGCGCCAGCAGTAGGGACAGATTATACGAGCAGTACTTC CASSRDRLYEQYF
TRBJ2-7 TRBV28 NA few TGTGCCAGCAGTTGGGGGCACGAGCAGTACTTC CASSWGHEQYF
TRBJ2-5 TRBV30 NA NA TGTGCCTGGGGTGCCGGGGGAGAAGAGACCCAGTACTTC CAWGAGGEETQYF
TRBJ1-1 TRBV25-1 TRBD1 NA TGTGCCAGCAGTACCCAGGACAGGGCGAACACTGAAGCTTTCTTT CASSTQDRANTEAFF
TRBJ1-4 TRBV6-6 NA NA TGTGCCAGCAGTTTTTTGCGCGGGTCAAATGAAAAACTGTTTTTT CASSFLRGSNEKLFF
TRBJ1-2 TRBV30 TRBD1 NA TGTGCCTGGAGGGCCGGGACAGGGGTCTATGGCTACACCTTC CAWRAGTGVYGYTF
TRBJ1-1 TRBV5-1 NA NA TGCGCCAGCAGCTTGGTAACTTTTGGCACTGAAGCTTTCTTT CASSLVTFGTEAFF
TRBJ2-1 TRBV11-2 NA NA TGTGCCAGCAGCTTGCAGGGGATTAACAATGAGCAGTTCTTC CASSLQGINNEQFF
TRBJ1-1 TRBV7-9 TRBD1 NA TGTGCCAGCAGCCTGACAGGGGGGTACACTGAAGCTTTCTTT CASSLTGGYTEAFF
TRBJ2-7 TRBV7-9 NA NA TGTGCCAGCAGCCTACGGACAAACTACGAGCAGTACTTC CASSLRTNYEQYF
TRBJ1-4 TRBV7-6 TRBD1 NA TGTGCCAGCAGCTTCCAGGGGGGACAGGGTGAAAAACTGTTTTTT CASSFQGGQGEKLFF
TRBJ1-2 TRBV30 NA NA TGTGCCTGGAGCCGTCAGGTCGGTGACGGCTACACCTTC CAWSRQVGDGYTF
TRBJ2-2 TRBV6-6 TRBD2 NA TGTGCCGCCGCCCCGGGAGGGCTGAACACCGGGGAGCTGTTTTTT CAAAPGGLNTGELFF
TRBJ1-2 TRBV27 NA NA TGTGCCAGCAGTTTAGTTAGGGGCTATGGCTACACCTTC CASSLVRGYGYTF
TRBJ1-1 TRBV19 NA NA TGTGCCAGTAGTCTCGCCCTCTCGGAGGGCGACACTGAAGCTTTCTTT CASSLALSEGDTEAFF
TRBJ2-7 TRBV5-1 NA NA TGCGCCAGCAGCTTGGGTATTAGCGGAACCTACGAGCAGTACTTC CASSLGISGTYEQYF
TRBJ2-5 TRBV27 TRBD2 few TGTGCCAGCAGTTTAAGGGGTATAGGGAGCGGGACCCCTCAGACCCAGTACTTC CASSLRGIGSGTPQTQYF
TRBJ1-1 TRBV7-6 TRBD1 few TGTGCCAGCAGCTTGGACAGGGGAACTGAAGCTTTCTTT CASSLDRGTEAFF
TRBJ2-5 TRBV5-1 TRBD2 once TGCGCCAGCAGCTTGGTGGCGGGAGTACAAGAGACCCAGTACTTC CASSLVAGVQETQYF
TRBJ1-1 TRBV5-1 TRBD1 NA TGCGCCAGCAGCAACGGACAGGACAACACTGAAGCTTTCTTT CASSNGQDNTEAFF
TRBJ2-7 TRBV7-9 TRBD2 NA TGTGCCAGCAGCCCTAGCGGAGCTGGGTACGAGCAGTACTTC CASSPSGAGYEQYF
TRBJ1-1 TRBV7-2 TRBD1 NA TGTGCCAGCAGCTTAGATAGACAGGGTGCTGAAGCTTTCTTT CASSLDRQGAEAFF
TRBJ2-1 TRBV28 NA NA TGTGCCAGCAGTCCACAGGGTAGAGGGTACAATGAGCAGTTCTTC CASSPQGRGYNEQFF
TRBJ1-1 TRBV6-1 NA NA TGTGCCAGCATCGCTTTTCGGGGGGACACTGAAGCTTTCTTT CASIAFRGDTEAFF
TRBJ2-3 TRBV4-1 TRBD2 NA TGCGCCAGCAGCCAGAATGGGGCGGGAGTGAGCACAGATACGCAGTATTTT CASSQNGAGVSTDTQYF
TRBJ1-1 TRBV7-9 NA NA TGTGCCAGCAGCCCACGGGGGATGGGGGACACTGAAGCTTTCTTT CASSPRGMGDTEAFF
TRBJ2-1 TRBV14 TRBD2 NA TGTGCCAGCAGCCCGAGCGGGAGCCCTTACAATGAGCAGTTCTTC CASSPSGSPYNEQFF
TRBJ2-2 TRBV7-3 TRBD1 NA TGTGCCAGCAGCTTCTCCGGGACAGTGAACACCGGGGAGCTGTTTTTT CASSFSGTVNTGELFF
TRBJ1-2 TRBV28 NA NA TGTGCCAGCAGTTCCTTGCCCGGGGGGCGATATGGCTACACCTTC CASSSLPGGRYGYTF
TRBJ2-1 TRBV6-4 TRBD1 once TGTGCCAGCAGTGAGTTGACAGGGTTCGAGCAGTTCTTC CASSELTGFEQFF
TRBJ2-6 TRBV15 NA NA TGTGCCACCAGCCCGACCCGGACAGTCGTCCTCTCTGGGGCCAACGTCCTGACTTTC CATSPTRTVVLSGANVLTF
TRBJ2-1 TRBV7-9 TRBD1 NA TGTGCCAGCAGCTTAGGACAGGGGGCGGACAATGAGCAGTTCTTC CASSLGQGADNEQFF
TRBJ1-2 TRBV6-1 NA NA TGTGCCAGCAGTGTAAGTTCCAGGGACTATGGCTACACCTTC CASSVSSRDYGYTF
TRBJ1-4 TRBV6-1 NA NA TGTGCCAGCAGTCTACAGACCCTGCCTGGGAAACTGTTTTTT CASSLQTLPGKLFF
TRBJ2-3 TRBV5-1 TRBD2 NA TGCGCCAGCAGCTTGGTCCTAGCGGGAAGCACAGATACGCAGTATTTT CASSLVLAGSTDTQYF
TRBJ1-2 TRBV5-4 NA few TGTGCCAGCAGCTTGGGGGCAGGGGACTACACCTTC CASSLGAGDYTF
TRBJ2-2 TRBV16 NA NA TGTGCCAGCAGCCTGTCTTCCGGGGAGCTGTTTTTT CASSLSSGELFF
TRBJ2-1 TRBV10-1 NA NA TGCGCCAGCAGTGAGTCCGCAGGGTATGAGCAGTTCTTC CASSESAGYEQFF